The rows below give T cell receptor beta chains drawn from one sample of a study of cytomegalovirus exposure and HLA in healthy donors. Profiled with immunoSEQ multiplex PCR; TCRdb holds only in-frame clones, not every one. The data hold about 79,000 clones, with approximately 93% observed a single time. The sequenced sample consisted of PBMCs. The receptor set was obtained from a woman in her 30s in good health and CMV-seronegative. Each CDR3 is given with its conserved first and last residue. Fields, in order: V gene, clone size, D gene, J gene, CDR3 protein, CDR3 DNA. The D gene is left open where the match is weak. Not all rows give a size; the values are once, few, many and, for expanded clones, a class.

v_call: TRBV28
clone_size: NA
d_call: NA
j_call: TRBJ2-6
cdr3_aa: CASSLPGHSGANVLTF
cdr3_nt: TGTGCCAGCAGTTTACCCGGACACTCTGGGGCCAACGTCCTGACTTTC

v_call: TRBV6-5
clone_size: NA
d_call: TRBD2
j_call: TRBJ2-1
cdr3_aa: CASSYSGRAGGDEQFF
cdr3_nt: TGTGCCAGCAGTTATAGCGGGAGGGCCGGTGGGGATGAGCAGTTCTTC

v_call: TRBV7-7
clone_size: NA
d_call: NA
j_call: TRBJ2-1
cdr3_aa: CASSRTLGTGVHEQFF
cdr3_nt: TGTGCCAGCAGCCGTACCCTGGGGACTGGCGTCCATGAGCAGTTCTTC

v_call: TRBV5-6
clone_size: NA
d_call: NA
j_call: TRBJ2-1
cdr3_aa: CASSAAGLKQFF
cdr3_nt: TGTGCCAGCAGTGCGGCGGGCCTCAAGCAGTTCTTC

v_call: TRBV5-1
clone_size: NA
d_call: TRBD2
j_call: TRBJ2-1
cdr3_aa: CASSPGLAVYNEQFF
cdr3_nt: TGCGCCAGCAGCCCGGGACTAGCTGTGTACAATGAGCAGTTCTTC

v_call: TRBV27
clone_size: NA
d_call: NA
j_call: TRBJ2-7
cdr3_aa: CASSPRSLAPLEQYF
cdr3_nt: TGTGCCAGCAGTCCCAGATCCTTGGCCCCGCTCGAGCAGTACTTC

v_call: TRBV27
clone_size: NA
d_call: NA
j_call: TRBJ1-1
cdr3_aa: CASSSGIGTEAFF
cdr3_nt: TGTGCCAGCAGTTCAGGGATTGGCACTGAAGCTTTCTTT

v_call: TRBV7-9
clone_size: once
d_call: TRBD1
j_call: TRBJ1-1
cdr3_aa: CASSRTGGNTEAFF
cdr3_nt: TGTGCCAGCAGTCGGACAGGGGGGAACACTGAAGCTTTCTTT

v_call: TRBV6-5
clone_size: NA
d_call: NA
j_call: TRBJ2-3
cdr3_aa: CASSPGLHTDTQYF
cdr3_nt: TGTGCCAGCAGCCCTGGACTACACACAGATACGCAGTATTTT

v_call: TRBV15
clone_size: NA
d_call: TRBD1
j_call: TRBJ1-1
cdr3_aa: CATSRDTGTGKGTEAFF
cdr3_nt: TGTGCCACCAGCAGAGATACCGGGACAGGGAAGGGCACTGAAGCTTTCTTT

v_call: TRBV2
clone_size: NA
d_call: NA
j_call: TRBJ1-5
cdr3_aa: CASRDGQGLNQPQHF
cdr3_nt: TGTGCCAGCAGGGATGGGCAGGGCCTAAATCAGCCCCAGCATTTT

v_call: TRBV30
clone_size: NA
d_call: NA
j_call: TRBJ1-2
cdr3_aa: CAWSFYGGYTF
cdr3_nt: TGTGCCTGGAGTTTTTACGGGGGCTACACCTTC

v_call: TRBV7-2
clone_size: NA
d_call: NA
j_call: TRBJ1-2
cdr3_aa: CASSLSDGGGGYTF
cdr3_nt: TGTGCCAGCAGCTTATCGGACGGCGGGGGTGGCTACACCTTC

v_call: TRBV30
clone_size: NA
d_call: NA
j_call: TRBJ1-2
cdr3_aa: CAWRTGIRYGYTF
cdr3_nt: TGTGCCTGGAGGACGGGGATTCGGTATGGCTACACCTTC

v_call: TRBV7-9
clone_size: NA
d_call: NA
j_call: TRBJ1-1
cdr3_aa: CASSPPGVVVNTEAFF
cdr3_nt: TGTGCCAGCAGCCCCCCCGGGGTGGTTGTAAACACTGAAGCTTTCTTT

v_call: TRBV7-2
clone_size: NA
d_call: NA
j_call: TRBJ1-2
cdr3_aa: CASSPDRSYGYTF
cdr3_nt: TGTGCCAGCAGCCCCGACAGGAGCTATGGCTACACCTTC

v_call: TRBV9
clone_size: NA
d_call: NA
j_call: TRBJ1-3
cdr3_aa: CASSVGQGSSSGNTIYF
cdr3_nt: TGTGCCAGCAGCGTAGGGCAGGGATCCAGCTCTGGAAACACCATATATTTT

v_call: TRBV7-9
clone_size: NA
d_call: TRBD1
j_call: TRBJ2-1
cdr3_aa: CASSLRSQGAWNEQFF
cdr3_nt: TGTGCCAGCAGCTTAAGGAGTCAGGGGGCTTGGAATGAGCAGTTCTTC

v_call: TRBV27
clone_size: few
d_call: TRBD2
j_call: TRBJ2-7
cdr3_aa: CASSLWGGGEQYF
cdr3_nt: TGTGCCAGCAGTTTGTGGGGCGGGGGCGAGCAGTACTTC

v_call: TRBV19
clone_size: once
d_call: NA
j_call: TRBJ2-7
cdr3_aa: CARGQYSGTGSGTYEQYF
cdr3_nt: TGTGCCAGGGGCCAGTATTCGGGGACGGGTAGCGGTACCTACGAGCAGTACTTC

v_call: TRBV28
clone_size: NA
d_call: TRBD1
j_call: TRBJ1-1
cdr3_aa: CASSSLRGRIEAFF
cdr3_nt: TGTGCCAGCAGTTCCCTCAGGGGGCGCATCGAAGCTTTCTTT

v_call: TRBV14
clone_size: NA
d_call: NA
j_call: TRBJ2-3
cdr3_aa: CASSQALGVGDTQYF
cdr3_nt: TGTGCCAGCAGCCAAGCTTTGGGCGTCGGAGATACGCAGTATTTT

v_call: TRBV2
clone_size: once
d_call: TRBD1
j_call: TRBJ1-3
cdr3_aa: CARQGRRSGNTIYF
cdr3_nt: TGTGCCAGACAGGGGAGACGCTCTGGAAACACCATATATTTT

v_call: TRBV6-1
clone_size: NA
d_call: TRBD1
j_call: TRBJ1-3
cdr3_aa: CASSEAAGGGHTIYF
cdr3_nt: TGTGCCAGCAGTGAAGCCGCAGGGGGCGGTCACACCATATATTTT

v_call: TRBV29-1
clone_size: NA
d_call: NA
j_call: TRBJ1-1
cdr3_aa: CSVGGLLSTEAFF
cdr3_nt: TGCAGCGTTGGGGGACTTTTGAGCACTGAAGCTTTCTTT

v_call: TRBV6-1
clone_size: NA
d_call: NA
j_call: TRBJ2-7
cdr3_aa: CATWGLAVHEQYF
cdr3_nt: TGTGCCACATGGGGGCTAGCAGTCCACGAGCAGTACTTC

v_call: TRBV7-2
clone_size: once
d_call: NA
j_call: TRBJ1-2
cdr3_aa: CASSFPGNYGYTF
cdr3_nt: TGTGCCAGCAGCTTTCCCGGTAACTATGGCTACACCTTC

v_call: TRBV19
clone_size: NA
d_call: NA
j_call: TRBJ2-6
cdr3_aa: CASTLPRGSVGANVLTF
cdr3_nt: TGTGCCAGTACCCTCCCGCGGGGATCTGTTGGGGCCAACGTCCTGACTTTC

v_call: TRBV6-5
clone_size: NA
d_call: NA
j_call: TRBJ1-1
cdr3_aa: CASSYFQGRSEAFF
cdr3_nt: TGTGCCAGCAGTTACTTCCAGGGGCGATCTGAAGCTTTCTTT

v_call: TRBV2
clone_size: NA
d_call: TRBD2
j_call: TRBJ2-1
cdr3_aa: CASSVGRAGGVNEQFF
cdr3_nt: TGTGCCAGCAGTGTAGGCAGAGCGGGAGGTGTCAATGAGCAGTTCTTC

v_call: TRBV7-3
clone_size: NA
d_call: TRBD1
j_call: TRBJ2-7
cdr3_aa: CASSLTGTGGYEQYF
cdr3_nt: TGTGCCAGCAGCTTAACCGGGACAGGGGGCTACGAGCAGTACTTC

v_call: TRBV9
clone_size: few
d_call: TRBD1
j_call: TRBJ1-2
cdr3_aa: CASSPATGYGYGYTF
cdr3_nt: TGTGCCAGCAGCCCCGCGACAGGGTACGGCTATGGCTACACCTTC

v_call: TRBV5-1
clone_size: NA
d_call: NA
j_call: TRBJ1-1
cdr3_aa: CASSRGREGTEAFF
cdr3_nt: TGCGCCAGCAGCAGGGGACGGGAGGGGACTGAAGCTTTCTTT